The 16 T cell receptor beta chains given below trace back to one sample, sequenced in a study of cytomegalovirus exposure and HLA in healthy donors. 13 Jbeta primers and 60 Vbeta primers were used for the PCR. Clones were sequenced by immunoSEQ multiplex PCR, and TCRdb holds only the in-frame ones, with some missing. The sample has 110,000 or so clones, roughly three quarters seen once. The source material was PBMCs. Receptors originate from a woman in her thirties or forties in good health and CMV-seropositive.

The V gene is TRBV2, the J gene TRBJ2-1; D is unresolved. Germline lookup yields CDR1 SNHLY and CDR2 FYNNEI. This CDR3 has 13 residues. Trimming took 7 bases from V and 0 from J, leaving 7 bases between them. The CDR3 loop is CASTIDSYNEQFF. The CDR3 DNA sequence: TGTGCCAGCACCATAGACTCCTACAATGAGCAGTTCTTC.

The V and J genes are TRBV4-1 and TRBJ2-3; 14 nucleotides line up with TRBD2. Germline V gene lookup returns CDR1 MGHRA and CDR2 YSYEKL. J gave up 5 bases and V 4 bases, and 2 bases lay outside the gene matches. This CDR3 has 15 residues. CDR3 amino acids: CASSPGLAGGDTQYF. The CDR3 bases are TGCGCCAGCAGCCCAGGACTAGCGGGGGGAGATACGCAGTATTTT.

This rearrangement joins TRBV27 to TRBJ2-7; TRBD2 matches 8 bases. The CDR3 spans 14 residues. Germline trimming cut 3 bases from V and 3 bases from J; bases unmatched to any gene: 4. The germline gives CDR1 MNHEY, CDR2 SMNVEV (reference sequence). The CDR3 spells CASSFSGDHYEQYF. As DNA, the CDR3 is TGTGCCAGCAGTTTTAGCGGGGACCACTACGAGCAGTACTTC.

V usage is TRBV19 and J usage is TRBJ1-1; no definite D call. Trimming took off 5 bases at V and 3 bases at J, with 13 bases between the two ends. The CDR3 covers 14 residues. Germline V gene lookup returns CDR1 LNHDA and CDR2 SQIVND (reference sequence). In DNA, the CDR3 is TGTGCCAGTAGTTTCCAGAGGAAGGACACTGAAGCTTTCTTT. Residues: CASSFQRKDTEAFF.

V usage is TRBV5-6 and J usage is TRBJ2-5, with 9 bases fitting TRBD2. V lost 5 bases to trimming and J lost 1 base; unmatched junction nucleotides: 6. Germline CDR1 is SGHDT and CDR2 is YYEEEE. This CDR3 spans 15 amino acids. CDR3: CASRSSGGFQETQYF. DNA of the CDR3: TGTGCCAGCAGGTCCAGCGGGGGGTTCCAAGAGACCCAGTACTTC.

This clone showed up just once. The chain joins TRBV2 to TRBJ2-2; TRBD2 aligns across 9 bases. CDR1 is SNHLY, CDR2 FYNNEI, per germline. V was pared by 4 bases and J by 5 bases, with 5 bases of the junction left unmatched. CDR3 length: 15 amino acids. CDR3 DNA sequence: TGTGCCAGCAGTGCGGGACTAGCAGAAACCGGGGAGCTGTTTTTT. It codes for CASSAGLAETGELFF.

This chain links TRBV18 with TRBJ2-3; TRBD1 might be the D (6 bases). The germline V gene has CDR1 KGHSH and CDR2 LQKENI. This CDR3 has 15 residues. V was trimmed by 0 bases and J by 4 bases, leaving 11 bases between them. The CDR3 protein is CASSPPVRGADTQYF. As DNA, the CDR3 is TGTGCCAGCTCACCACCGGTCAGGGGTGCAGATACGCAGTATTTT.

The chain has TRBV25-1 and TRBJ1-2, with a possible D match to TRBD1 (5 bases). Trimming pared 2 bases from V and 3 bases from J, leaving 7 bases between. Germline CDR1 is MGHDK and CDR2 is SYGVNS. This CDR3 comprises 13 residues. The CDR3 region is CASSEQGYYGYTF. In DNA form, the CDR3 reads TGTGCCAGCAGTGAACAGGGATACTATGGCTACACCTTC.

The J gene is TRBJ1-5, the V gene TRBV15; D gene ambiguous. V was clipped by 0 bases and J by 3 bases, with 12 bases between them. CDR1 is LNHNV and CDR2 is YYDKDF in the germline V gene (reference sequence). The CDR3 runs to 16 residues. In DNA, the CDR3 is TGTGCCACCAGCAGAGACCTACAGCCGACCAATCAGCCCCAGCATTTT. It is translated as CATSRDLQPTNQPQHF.

J is TRBJ1-2 and V is TRBV5-4; D is possibly TRBD1 (5 bases). CDR1 is SGHNT, CDR2 YYREEE, per germline (reference sequence). Trimming left V 4 bases short and J 6 bases short, with 16 bases between. The CDR3 spans 14 residues. The CDR3 region is CASSRMLGGDGYTF. The CDR3 nucleotides are TGTGCCAGCAGCCGTATGTTGGGGGGAGATGGCTACACCTTC.

The chain links TRBV7-6 to TRBJ1-1, with TRBD1 as a possible D gene (6 bases). The germline V gene encodes CDR1 SGHVS and CDR2 FNYEAQ. The CDR3 is 15 residues long. Trimming took 5 bases from V and 4 from J, leaving 17 bases between them. CDR3 loop: CASSLGGPRTTEAFF. CDR3 DNA: TGTGCCAGCAGCCTGGGGGGGCCGCGTACCACTGAAGCTTTCTTT.

The rearrangement joins TRBV5-4 to TRBJ2-2, with a tentative D call TRBD1 (5 bases). V lost 0 bases and J 0 bases, leaving 6 bases between the germline ends. From germline, CDR1 is SGHNT and CDR2 YYREEE (reference sequence). This CDR3 has 15 amino acids. CDR3 DNA: TGTGCCAGCAGCTTGGGGACAACGAACACCGGGGAGCTGTTTTTT. Translated, it gives CASSLGTTNTGELFF.

V is TRBV27 and J is TRBJ1-3, with 7 bases that match TRBD1. The CDR3 has 17 amino acids. Trimming took 6 bases from V and 0 from J; bases not matched to a gene: 11. The germline CDR1 and CDR2 sequences are MNHEY and SMNVEV (reference sequence). The chain's CDR3 is CASRGGTARYSGNTIYF. The CDR3 DNA reads TGTGCCAGCAGGGGCGGGACAGCCCGATACTCTGGAAACACCATATATTTT.

This chain connects TRBV5-1 to TRBJ2-3; 7 bases fit TRBD2. The germline CDR1 and CDR2 sequences are SGHRS and YFSETQ. The CDR3 has 16 residues. The V gene end was trimmed by 4 bases and the J gene end by 1 base; junction bases not matched to a gene: 9. The CDR3 spells CASSLPRAGGTDTQYF. In nucleotides, the CDR3 is TGCGCCAGCAGCCTGCCTCGGGCGGGGGGCACAGATACGCAGTATTTT.

In this sample, this clone turned up a few times. This chain links TRBV4-2 with TRBJ1-3; no firm D call. From germline, CDR1 is LGHNA and CDR2 YNFKEQ. The CDR3 consists of 14 residues. Between the trimmed V and J ends, which lost 0 bases and 0 bases, there was a span of 3 bases. The CDR3 loop reads CASSQEYSGNTIYF. The CDR3 DNA follows: TGTGCCAGCAGCCAAGAGTACTCTGGAAACACCATATATTTT.

The V gene is TRBV30, the J gene TRBJ1-1; D uncertain. Trimming left V 7 bases short and J 1 base short, with 13 bases between. The CDR3 is 13 amino acids. Germline CDR1 reads GTSNPN; CDR2 reads SVGIG (reference sequence). The CDR3: CASSPTENTEAFF. The CDR3, as DNA: TGTGCCTCTTCGCCTACAGAGAACACTGAAGCTTTCTTT.